This entry is about one T cell receptor beta chain. These data come from a study of cytomegalovirus exposure and HLA in healthy donors. The CDR3 extends over 12 amino acids. In germline, CDR1 is MDHEN, CDR2 SYDVKM. The V end lost 8 bases, the J end lost 3 bases, and 10 bases lay between the germline ends. Use of 60 Vbeta and 13 Jbeta primers characterized the PCR. TCRdb's copy holds only in-frame clones and misses some; the assay was immunoSEQ multiplex PCR. The repertoire consists of roughly 100,000 clones, with around 70% occurring once and the leading ten covering roughly 1.2%. The genes are TRBV28 and TRBJ1-2, with D possibly TRBD1 on 6 matching bases. The TCR was taken from a man aged 40-50 years in good health and CMV-seronegative. The sequenced sample consisted of PBMCs. This chain's CDR3 is CASRAGDYGYTF. The CDR3 DNA reads TGTGCCAGCCGCGCAGGGGACTATGGCTACACCTTC.